This T cell receptor beta chain was captured by sequencing in a study of blood T cells in healthy people across ages. Comment on this clonotype: Its antigen remains unknown.

Then a second PCR, running about 6 to 12 cycles, was carried out with a sample-barcoded 5' primer and a J-beta primer mix. A template-switch adaptor that had 12 random nucleotides put a tag on each cDNA molecule. TCRdb redid the calling of the 5' RACE reads with MiXCR, one entry per CDR3 protein. This table holds 500,000 to 550,000 distinct CDR3 sequences, under 30% found once. Regarding the study as a whole: Per million T cells, TCR beta diversity dropped about linearly as age rose.

These same records also appear under a second study, on T cells of mothers and their children. From that report: All donors were healthy and Caucasian; they were a few mothers and their six children. T cell clones that were persistent and microchimeric went undetected.

The clonotype originates from a boy between 10 and 17 years old in good health. The specimen was blood.

CDR3 sequence (DNA): TGTGCCAGCACCATGCCGGGGGCTGCTTACGAGCAGTTCTTC. Protein product: CASTMPGAAYEQFF. V gene TRBV12-3 or TRBV12-4 combines with J gene TRBJ2-1; either TRBD1 or TRBD2 may supply D (6 bases each). The CDR3 length is 14 residues. The V and J ends lost 7 bases and 10 bases respectively, with 20 bases between them.